These 19 T cell receptor beta chains share one sample of origin, sequenced in a study of CD4+ T cells in melanoma (dated by TCRdb to between 2021 and 2023). To prepare the library, the immunoSEQ multiplex PCR assay was applied. The source is immuneACCESS, and TCRdb retained only in-frame sequences with V and J called. Part of the clones is not carried over; for the studies checked, unresolved V genes explain less than half of this, and the remainder is unexplained. In all, the sample holds over 100,000 clones, and about 92% of those were seen once. The ten largest clones take up about 3.5% of the sample. Sequencing was performed on peripheral blood. The receptors were sampled from a human donor with melanoma.

The chain's CDR3 is CASSGGGRGLSSAFF. CDR3 in DNA: TGTGCCAGCAGCGGGGGGGGCAGGGGGCTTTCTTCGGCTTTCTTT. The chain carries TRBV7-2 and TRBJ1-1; 8 positions match TRBD1. Trimming took 5 bases from V and 11 from J; bases not matched to a gene: 16. This CDR3 region has 15 residues. The germline V gene encodes CDR1 SGHTA and CDR2 FQGNSA.

V usage is TRBV28 and J usage is TRBJ1-5; 10 nucleotides align to TRBD1. Germline V gene data show CDR1 as MDHEN and CDR2 as SYDVKM. The trim removed 7 bases at V and 2 bases at J, leaving 8 bases unmatched. The CDR3 spans 16 residues. CDR3 loop: CASTASTGGRNQPQHF. CDR3 DNA: TGTGCCAGCACCGCCTCGACAGGGGGCCGCAATCAGCCCCAGCATTTT.

The genes are TRBV28 and TRBJ1-5; 7 bases agree with TRBD1. The length of the CDR3 is 14 residues. Trimming took 4 bases from V and 7 from J; bases not matched to a gene: 7. Germline-derived CDR1 and CDR2 are MDHEN and SYDVKM. CDR3 coding DNA: TGTGCCAGCAGTTCACAGGGGAGCCACCAGCCCCAGCATTTT. Translated, it gives CASSSQGSHQPQHF.

This clone appeared once. The gene calls are TRBV18 and TRBJ2-3; D tentatively reads TRBD1 or TRBD2 (6 bases each). The CDR3 loop spans 15 amino acids. The germline gives CDR1 KGHSH, CDR2 LQKENI. The V gene lost 1 base and the J gene lost 1 base, with 9 bases spanning the gap. The CDR3 sequence is CASSPRGAGTDTQYF. The CDR3 DNA reads TGTGCCAGCTCACCACGGGGGGCAGGCACAGATACGCAGTATTTT.

V gene TRBV10-3 combines with J gene TRBJ1-2; D uncertain. The germline V gene has CDR1 ENHRY and CDR2 SYGVKD. Trimming shortened V by 6 bases and J by 6 bases, and 17 bases separated the two germline ends. CDR3 size: 14 residues. This CDR3 reads CAIRPLGTRDGYTF. Written as DNA, the CDR3 is TGTGCCATCAGGCCCCTAGGAACTCGTGATGGCTACACCTTC.

The chain carries TRBV11-3 and TRBJ2-5; D is possibly TRBD2 (7 bases). This CDR3 is 15 amino acids long. Germline V gene sequence: CDR1 SGHNT, CDR2 YENEEA. Between the trimmed V and J ends, which lost 1 base and 5 bases, there was a span of 14 bases. As DNA, the CDR3 is TGTGCCAGCAGCTTAGGAGGGGGGGTGATGGAGACCCAGTACTTC. Its protein is CASSLGGGVMETQYF.

The chain joins TRBV28 to TRBJ2-2, with 11 nucleotides matching TRBD2. V dropped 6 bases and J dropped 2; count of bases not matched to a gene: 14. Germline CDR1 is MDHEN and CDR2 is SYDVKM. The CDR3 consists of 19 residues. The CDR3 region has the DNA TGTGCCAGCAGCCCTCCTCCGAGACTAGCGGGACCTAACACCGGGGAGCTGTTTTTT. Protein product: CASSPPPRLAGPNTGELFF.

The table lists this clone with a count of one. The chain recombines TRBV30 with TRBJ1-1; D not resolved. Germline V lookup: CDR1 GTSNPN, CDR2 SVGIG (reference sequence). The V and J ends lost 2 bases and 6 bases respectively, with 19 bases between them. The CDR3 contains 15 residues. The CDR3 region has the DNA TGTGCCTGGAGTCTCGGGGAAGCCTTCCGAGCTGAAGCTTTCTTT. Protein sequence: CAWSLGEAFRAEAFF.

The chain carries TRBV7-9 and TRBJ2-6; 12 nucleotides match TRBD1. The CDR3 covers 18 residues. Germline V gene data show CDR1 as SEHNR and CDR2 as FQNEAQ (reference sequence). The V segment lost 3 bases and the J segment 2 bases; nucleotides outside the gene matches: 5. Written as DNA, the CDR3 is TGTGCCAGCAGCTTGGGGACAGGGGGCTTTACTGGGGCCAACGTCCTGACTTTC. It codes for CASSLGTGGFTGANVLTF.

The chain employs TRBV19 and TRBJ2-2; 8 positions agree with TRBD2. In germline, CDR1 is LNHDA, CDR2 SQIVND (reference sequence). J gave up 4 bases and V 7 bases, and 11 bases lay outside the gene matches. The CDR3 has 16 amino acids. In DNA form, the CDR3 reads TGTGCCAGTATTCCAGCGGGAGCCTGGGGCACCGGGGAGCTGTTTTTT. It encodes CASIPAGAWGTGELFF.

J is TRBJ1-2 and V is TRBV18; perhaps TRBD1 as D (6 bases). CDR3 length: 15 amino acids. V was clipped by 4 bases and J by 4 bases, with 16 bases between them. Germline V gene sequence: CDR1 KGHSH, CDR2 LQKENI. This chain's CDR3 is CASSQQQGVGYGYTF. DNA for the CDR3: TGTGCCAGCTCACAACAACAGGGCGTCGGCTATGGCTACACCTTC.

This rearrangement joins TRBV7-2 to TRBJ1-2; a possible D gene is TRBD1 (6 bases). V lost 1 base and J lost 4, with 10 bases in between. CDR1 and CDR2 (germline): SGHTA, FQGNSA. The CDR3 totals 14 residues. The chain's CDR3 is CASSLGVGGYGYTF. CDR3 DNA: TGTGCCAGCAGCTTAGGAGTAGGGGGCTATGGCTACACCTTC.

This chain joins TRBV10-3 and TRBJ2-1; 14 bases are shared with TRBD2. The germline CDR1 and CDR2 sequences are ENHRY and SYGVKD. CDR3 length: 17 amino acids. J gave up 5 bases and V 5 bases, and 8 bases lay outside the gene matches. CDR3 residues: CAISSGLAGGQNNEQFF. The CDR3 bases are TGTGCCATCAGTTCCGGACTAGCGGGGGGCCAAAACAATGAGCAGTTCTTC.

This sequence joins TRBV4-3 and TRBJ1-5, with no clear D. The CDR3 is made up of 14 amino acids. CDR1 and CDR2 (germline): LGHNA, YSLEER. Trimming pared 3 bases from V and 5 bases from J, leaving 11 bases between. The CDR3 coding sequence is TGCGCCAGCAGCCAGGCCCTGGCCGATCAGCCCCAGCATTTT. The encoded protein is CASSQALADQPQHF.

The J gene is TRBJ1-2, the V gene TRBV4-1; possible D gene TRBD1, 5 bases. With 10 bases removed from V and 4 bases from J, the gap between germline ends came to 10 bases. Germline V CDR1 and CDR2: MGHRA, YSYEKL. This CDR3 spans 11 amino acids. This CDR3 reads CATQGFYGYTF. DNA for the CDR3: TGCGCCACCCAGGGTTTCTATGGCTACACCTTC.

This clone was seen a single time. The genes are TRBV28 and TRBJ1-5, with D possibly being TRBD1 (5 bases). Germline-derived CDR1 and CDR2 are MDHEN and SYDVKM. V dropped 7 bases and J dropped 0 bases, with 13 bases sitting between them. This CDR3 has 15 amino acids. In nucleotides, the CDR3 is TGTGCCAGCAATCGGGGGGTCGATAGCAATCAGCCCCAGCATTTT. Translating gives CASNRGVDSNQPQHF.

The V call is TRBV28, the J call TRBJ2-3, with no clear D. V dropped 6 bases and J dropped 6 bases, with 7 bases sitting between them. This CDR3 comprises 11 residues. The germline V gene encodes CDR1 MDHEN and CDR2 SYDVKM. The CDR3 nucleotides read TGTGCCAGCAGGGTCGGGGATACGCAGTATTTT. This codes for CASRVGDTQYF. The variable domain in full, with the rest retrieved from reference TRBV28 and TRBJ2-3, is DVKVTQSSRYLVKRTGEKVFLECVQDMDHENMFWYRQDPGLGLRLIYFSYDVKMKEKGDIPEGYSVSREKKERFSLILESASTNQTSMYLCASRVGDTQYFGPGTRLTVL.

V gene TRBV27 combines with J gene TRBJ1-2; unclear D gene. CDR1 MNHEY and CDR2 SMNVEV come from the germline V gene (reference sequence). Trimming took off 5 bases at V and 7 bases at J, with 14 bases between the two ends. This CDR3 is built from 13 residues. In DNA, the CDR3 is TGTGCCAGCAGTACCCTCGAGGGCGGTGGCTACACCTTC. Amino acids: CASSTLEGGGYTF.

This rearrangement joins TRBV7-7 to TRBJ1-3, with D tentatively TRBD1 (5 bases). This CDR3 region has 16 residues. V lost 1 base to trimming and J lost 0 bases, with 10 bases between them. Germline CDR1 and CDR2: SSHAT and FNYEAQ (reference sequence). CDR3 nucleotide sequence: TGTGCCAGCAGCTTAGGGGGGACTACCTCTGGAAACACCATATATTTT. Its protein is CASSLGGTTSGNTIYF.